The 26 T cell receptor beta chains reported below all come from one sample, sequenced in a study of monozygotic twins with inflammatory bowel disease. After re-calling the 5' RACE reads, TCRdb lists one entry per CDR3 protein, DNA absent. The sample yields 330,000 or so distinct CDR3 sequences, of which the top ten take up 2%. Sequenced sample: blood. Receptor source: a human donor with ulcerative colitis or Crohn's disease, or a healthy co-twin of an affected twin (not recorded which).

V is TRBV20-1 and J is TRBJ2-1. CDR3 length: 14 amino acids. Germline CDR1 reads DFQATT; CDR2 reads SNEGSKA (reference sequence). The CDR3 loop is CSVRRQGTYNEQFF.

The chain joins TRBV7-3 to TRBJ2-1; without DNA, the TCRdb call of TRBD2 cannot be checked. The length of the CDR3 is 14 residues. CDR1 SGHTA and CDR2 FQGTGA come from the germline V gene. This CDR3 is CASSRTSDYNEQFF.

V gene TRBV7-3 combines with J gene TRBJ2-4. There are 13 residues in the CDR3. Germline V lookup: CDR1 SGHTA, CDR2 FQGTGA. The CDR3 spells CASSLTDKNIQYF.

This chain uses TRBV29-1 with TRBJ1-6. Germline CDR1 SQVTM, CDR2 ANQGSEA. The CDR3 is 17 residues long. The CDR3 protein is CSVEDPSDGAYNSPLHF.

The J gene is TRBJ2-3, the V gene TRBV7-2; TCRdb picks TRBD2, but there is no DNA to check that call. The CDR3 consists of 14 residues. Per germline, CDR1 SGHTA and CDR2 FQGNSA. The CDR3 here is CASSLEGRGGTQYF.

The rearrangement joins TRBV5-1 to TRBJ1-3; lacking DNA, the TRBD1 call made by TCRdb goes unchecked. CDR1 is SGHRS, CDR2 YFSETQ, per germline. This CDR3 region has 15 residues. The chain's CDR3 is CASSFDRGSGNTIYF. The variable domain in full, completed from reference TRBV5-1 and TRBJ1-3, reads KAGVTQTPRYLIKTRGQQVTLSCSPISGHRSVSWYQQTPGQGLQFLFEYFSETQRNKGNFPGRFSGRQFSNSRSEMNVSTLELGDSALYLCASSFDRGSGNTIYFGEGSWLTVV.

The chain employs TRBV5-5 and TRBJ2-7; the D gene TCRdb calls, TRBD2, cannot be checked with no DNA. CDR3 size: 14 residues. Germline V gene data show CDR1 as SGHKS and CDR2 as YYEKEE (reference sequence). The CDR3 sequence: CASSFASGSHEQYF.

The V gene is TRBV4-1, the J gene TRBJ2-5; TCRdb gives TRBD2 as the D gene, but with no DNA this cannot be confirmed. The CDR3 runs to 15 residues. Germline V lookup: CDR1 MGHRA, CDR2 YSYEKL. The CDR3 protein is CASSQVLAGQETQYF.

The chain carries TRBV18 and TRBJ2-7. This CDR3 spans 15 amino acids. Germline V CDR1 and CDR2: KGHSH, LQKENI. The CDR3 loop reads CASSTTKGDSYEQYF.

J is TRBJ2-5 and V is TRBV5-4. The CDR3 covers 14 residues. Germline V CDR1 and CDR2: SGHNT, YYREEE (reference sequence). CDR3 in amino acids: CASSSRTAQETQYF.

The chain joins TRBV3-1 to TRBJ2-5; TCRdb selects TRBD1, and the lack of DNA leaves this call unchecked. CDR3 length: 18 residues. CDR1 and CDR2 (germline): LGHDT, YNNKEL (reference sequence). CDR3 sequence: CASSQDLEGTNVQETQYF.

The CDR3 loop reads CAGSFGGQETQYF. V is TRBV5-1 and J is TRBJ2-5; TCRdb lists TRBD2, though no DNA is available to test this call. This CDR3 has 13 amino acids. Germline CDR1 reads SGHRS; CDR2 reads YFSETQ.

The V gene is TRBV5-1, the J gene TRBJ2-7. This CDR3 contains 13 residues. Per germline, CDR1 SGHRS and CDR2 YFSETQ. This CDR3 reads CASSVLGNYEQYF.

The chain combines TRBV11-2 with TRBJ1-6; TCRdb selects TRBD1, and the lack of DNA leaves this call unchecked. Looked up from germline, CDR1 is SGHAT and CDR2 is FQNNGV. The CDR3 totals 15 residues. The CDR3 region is CASSLGGLANSPLHF.

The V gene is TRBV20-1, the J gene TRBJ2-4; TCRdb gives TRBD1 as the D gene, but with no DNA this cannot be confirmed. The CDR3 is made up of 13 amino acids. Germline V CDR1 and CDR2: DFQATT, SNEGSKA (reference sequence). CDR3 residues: CSVDRAQANIQYF.

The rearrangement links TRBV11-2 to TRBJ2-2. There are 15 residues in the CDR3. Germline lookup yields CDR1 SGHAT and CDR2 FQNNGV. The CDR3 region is CASTISWGSTGELFF.

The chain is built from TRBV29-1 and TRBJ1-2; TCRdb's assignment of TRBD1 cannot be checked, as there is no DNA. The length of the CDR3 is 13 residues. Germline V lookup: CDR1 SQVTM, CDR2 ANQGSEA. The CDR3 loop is CSVPGTGPFGYTF.

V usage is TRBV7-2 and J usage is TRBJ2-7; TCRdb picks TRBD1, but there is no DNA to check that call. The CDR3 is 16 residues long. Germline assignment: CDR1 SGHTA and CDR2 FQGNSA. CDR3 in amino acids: CASSPSWGTGTYEQYF.

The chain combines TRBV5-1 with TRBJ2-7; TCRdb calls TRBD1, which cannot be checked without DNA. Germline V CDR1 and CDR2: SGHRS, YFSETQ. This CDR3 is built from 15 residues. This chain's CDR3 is CASSKAGTDLTRQYF.

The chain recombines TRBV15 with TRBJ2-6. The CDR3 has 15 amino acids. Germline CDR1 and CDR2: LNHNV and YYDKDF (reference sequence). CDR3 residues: CATKRQLSGANVLTF.

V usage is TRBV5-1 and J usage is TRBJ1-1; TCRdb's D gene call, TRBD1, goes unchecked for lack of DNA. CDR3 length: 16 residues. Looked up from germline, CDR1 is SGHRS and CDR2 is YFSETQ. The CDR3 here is CASSLGQIRTYTEAFF. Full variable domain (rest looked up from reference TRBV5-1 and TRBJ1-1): KAGVTQTPRYLIKTRGQQVTLSCSPISGHRSVSWYQQTPGQGLQFLFEYFSETQRNKGNFPGRFSGRQFSNSRSEMNVSTLELGDSALYLCASSLGQIRTYTEAFFGQGTRLTVV.

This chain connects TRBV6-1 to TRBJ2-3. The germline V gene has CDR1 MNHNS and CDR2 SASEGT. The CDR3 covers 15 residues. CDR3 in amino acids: CASSEGYPSTDTQYF.

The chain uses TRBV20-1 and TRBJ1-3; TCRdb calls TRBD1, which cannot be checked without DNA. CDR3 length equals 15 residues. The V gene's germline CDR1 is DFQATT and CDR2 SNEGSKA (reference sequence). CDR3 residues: CSARSTGQSGNTIYF.

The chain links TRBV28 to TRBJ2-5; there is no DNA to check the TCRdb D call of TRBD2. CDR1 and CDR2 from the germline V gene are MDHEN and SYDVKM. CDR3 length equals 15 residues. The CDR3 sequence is CASSRHSGSKETQYF. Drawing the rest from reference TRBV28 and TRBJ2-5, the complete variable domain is DVKVTQSSRYLVKRTGEKVFLECVQDMDHENMFWYRQDPGLGLRLIYFSYDVKMKEKGDIPEGYSVSREKKERFSLILESASTNQTSMYLCASSRHSGSKETQYFGPGTRLLVL.

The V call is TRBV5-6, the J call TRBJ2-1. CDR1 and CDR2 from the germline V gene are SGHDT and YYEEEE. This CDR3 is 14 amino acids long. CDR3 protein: CASSSVASYNEQFF.

CDR3 in amino acids: CASSQGKRGNYNEQFF. The chain carries TRBV4-1 and TRBJ2-1; the D gene TCRdb calls, TRBD1, cannot be checked with no DNA. Germline-derived CDR1 and CDR2 are MGHRA and YSYEKL. The CDR3 consists of 16 residues.